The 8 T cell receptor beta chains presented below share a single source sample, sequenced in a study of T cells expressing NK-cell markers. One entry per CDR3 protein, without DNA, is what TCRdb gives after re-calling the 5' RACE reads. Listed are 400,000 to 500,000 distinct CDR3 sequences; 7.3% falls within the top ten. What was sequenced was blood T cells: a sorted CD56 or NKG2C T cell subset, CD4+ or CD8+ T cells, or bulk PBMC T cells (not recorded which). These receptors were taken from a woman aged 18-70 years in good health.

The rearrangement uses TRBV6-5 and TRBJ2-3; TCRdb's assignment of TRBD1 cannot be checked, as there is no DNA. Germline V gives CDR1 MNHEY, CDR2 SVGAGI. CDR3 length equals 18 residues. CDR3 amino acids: CASSYFSWGGVDTDTQYF.

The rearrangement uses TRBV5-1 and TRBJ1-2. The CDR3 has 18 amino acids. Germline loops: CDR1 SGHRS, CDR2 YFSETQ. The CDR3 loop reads CASSLAVHRNPANYGYTF.

The CDR3 spells CASGWGPAMDGYTF. This sequence joins TRBV12-5 and TRBJ1-2. The germline CDR1 and CDR2 sequences are LGHNT and FRNRAP. This CDR3 is built from 14 residues.

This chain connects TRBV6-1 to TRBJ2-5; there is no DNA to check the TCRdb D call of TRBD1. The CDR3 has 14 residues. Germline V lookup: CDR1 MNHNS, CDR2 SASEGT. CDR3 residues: CASSEPTGGETQYF.

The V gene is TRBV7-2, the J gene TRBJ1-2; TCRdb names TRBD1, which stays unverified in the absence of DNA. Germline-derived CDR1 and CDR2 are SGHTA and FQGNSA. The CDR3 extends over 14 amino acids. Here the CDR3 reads CASSLGWGPYGYTF.

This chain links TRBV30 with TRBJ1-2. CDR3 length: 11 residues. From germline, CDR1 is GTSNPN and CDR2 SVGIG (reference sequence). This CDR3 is CAWTVVYDYTF.

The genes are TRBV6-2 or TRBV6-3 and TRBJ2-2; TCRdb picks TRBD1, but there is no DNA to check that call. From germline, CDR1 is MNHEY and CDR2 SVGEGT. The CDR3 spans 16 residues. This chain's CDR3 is CASRPSGTRGTGELFF.

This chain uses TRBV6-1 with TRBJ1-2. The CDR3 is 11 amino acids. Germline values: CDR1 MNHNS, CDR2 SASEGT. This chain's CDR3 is CASADNYGYTF.